This T cell receptor beta chain came from a study of OX40 agonist ivuxolimab in advanced cancers. For the study in its entirety: The costimulatory receptor OX40 (CD134) was targeted by ivuxolimab, a fully human IgG2 agonistic monoclonal antibody. Intravenous ivuxolimab was administered to patients every 2 weeks at six dose levels: 0.01, 0.1, 0.3, 1.5, 3 and 10 mg/kg. The paper covers the monotherapy dose-escalation part of the phase I ivuxolimab trial, which included N ≈ 50 patients. Three dose-escalation patients achieved partial responses, one with hepatocellular carcinoma and two with cutaneous melanoma. Prior anti-PD-1, anti-PD-L1 or anti-CTLA-4 therapy was permitted, and approximately 41% of dose-escalation patients had received checkpoint inhibitors. Peripheral TCRbeta sequencing aimed to test whether ivuxolimab altered TCR sequence diversity and caused clonal T-cell expansion. Of the approximately 50 dose-escalation patients, hepatocellular carcinoma was present in about 20, melanoma in approximately 15, renal cell carcinoma in 9 and head and neck cancer in 9. In the dose-escalation cohort, 70% to 90% of patients were male, and the mean age was roughly 60 years with a range of about 20 to 80. The research as a whole found: In the 0.1-3.0 mg/kg groups, partial responders were among the patients with the lowest normalized peripheral clonal expansion, particularly in CD8+ T cells. At doses of 0.1 to 3.0 mg/kg, clonal expansion of both CD4+ and CD8+ blood T cells was observed from baseline to week 6. On average, CD8+ T cells showed more expanded clones than CD4+ T cells after ivuxolimab. Which antigens the clonally expanded peripheral T cells were specific for was not determined. Low levels of normalized T-cell clonal expansion were also seen in some patients who did not respond.

For sequencing of the TCRbeta CDR3 region, genomic DNA was extracted from the sorted cells. The immunoSEQ Assay was used to sequence the TCRbeta CDR3 regions. TCRdb provides this immuneACCESS table in a form limited to in-frame rearrangements. Some clones are lacking; in checked studies, under half of them reflect an unresolved V gene, and why the rest are absent is not known. The sample contains 72,000 or so clones, 84% of them found a single time. Approximately 0.44% of the sample is taken by the ten largest. Patients with a history of autoimmune disease or receiving systemic immunosuppression were excluded from the trial. Peripheral blood for TCR sequencing was collected from all dose cohorts at baseline, on cycle 4 day 1, and on cycle 7 day 1. The samples were drawn from a first-in-human, open-label, multicenter phase I dose-escalation trial of ivuxolimab. Adults with locally advanced or metastatic melanoma, renal cell, hepatocellular, or head and neck squamous cell carcinoma were enrolled in the trial. Before TCR sequencing, CD4+ T cells and CD8+ T cells from peripheral blood were sorted into separate populations.

The CDR3, cysteine through phenylalanine, is 15 amino acids long. The CDR3 DNA has 45 bases and is translated from base 1. For this chain, trimming is 11 bases at the V end and 1 base at the J end, and the number of junction bases without a gene match is 11. The CDR1 and CDR2 encoded by the germline V gene are ENHRY and SYGVKD. About this clone: No cognate antigen has been identified for it. One base away there is no much larger clone; base qualities are not given.

The source material was CD4+ or CD8+ T cells sorted from blood, sampled in a trial of the OX40 agonist ivuxolimab. This clonotype was obtained from an adult with an advanced solid tumor such as melanoma, head and neck, liver or kidney cancer. The chain couples TRBV10-3 to TRBJ1-2, and 9 junction bases match TRBD1. The CDR3 protein is CAVPGQGLFNYGYTF. The bases read TGTGCCGTACCGGGACAGGGACTTTTTAACTATGGCTACACCTTC.